This paragraph covers one TCR beta chain sequence. V was clipped by 2 bases and J by 3 bases, with 13 bases between them. The CDR3 totals 15 residues. Germline V CDR1 and CDR2: SNHLY, FYNNEI. This record comes from a study of blood T cell repertoires in COVID-19. Study-level information: Spain, Italy and the United States supplied samples that represented acute and convalescent COVID-19.

TCRdb's table, derived via immunoSEQ multiplex PCR, lists solely in-frame clones and lacks some. The sample shows fewer than 45,000 clones, 81% of them seen only once. The TCR was taken from a man aged 40-55 years with active or convalescent COVID-19. Specimen: peripheral blood. The V call is TRBV2, the J call TRBJ1-1, with D perhaps TRBD1 (5 bases). The DNA of the CDR3 is TGTGCCAGCAGTGAAATCGGTCGGGGGGACACTGAAGCTTTCTTT. Translated: CASSEIGRGDTEAFF.